These 24 T cell receptor beta chains came from one sample sequenced in a study of blood T cell repertoires in COVID-19. Some clones are missing from TCRdb's copy, which holds only in-frame ones; the method was immunoSEQ multiplex PCR. The repertoire holds 100,000 to 150,000 clones, roughly four fifths seen once, with 3.5% to 4.5% in the top ten. The sample comprised peripheral blood. The receptors stem from a woman aged 50 to 60 with acute or convalescent COVID-19.

The chain employs TRBV18 and TRBJ2-5; D gene unclear. The CDR3 is made up of 12 amino acids. Germline CDR1 is KGHSH and CDR2 is LQKENI. Trimming left V 6 bases short and J 5 bases short, with 10 bases between. The CDR3 is CASSSLEETQYF. The CDR3 DNA reads TGTGCCAGCTCGTCCCTAGAGGAGACCCAGTACTTC.

The chain is built from TRBV27 and TRBJ2-7; 8 bases align to TRBD1. This CDR3 region has 16 residues. The germline V gene has CDR1 MNHEY and CDR2 SMNVEV (reference sequence). V lost 6 bases and J lost 0; bases outside the gene matches: 10. The CDR3 reads CASSPRGQAGSYEQYF. DNA for the CDR3: TGTGCCAGCAGCCCTAGGGGACAGGCGGGCTCCTACGAGCAGTACTTC.

The chain employs TRBV28 and TRBJ2-7; perhaps TRBD2 as D (6 bases). The CDR3 extends over 13 amino acids. The V and J ends lost 2 bases and 9 bases respectively, with 14 bases between them. Germline loops: CDR1 MDHEN, CDR2 SYDVKM. As DNA, the CDR3 is TGTGCCAGCAGTTTAAAGGAGCGGGTATGGCAGTACTTC. It specifies CASSLKERVWQYF.

This rearrangement joins TRBV9 to TRBJ1-5; D unresolved. The CDR3 contains 13 residues. CDR1 and CDR2 from the germline V gene are SGDLS and YYNGEE. V lost 4 bases to trimming and J lost 9 bases, with 14 bases between them. The CDR3 sequence is CASSPHVDTPQHF. The CDR3 DNA follows: TGTGCCAGCAGCCCCCATGTTGACACGCCCCAGCATTTT.

The chain is built from TRBV7-9 and TRBJ1-1; D is undetermined. CDR3 size: 13 residues. CDR1 and CDR2 from the germline V gene are SEHNR and FQNEAQ (reference sequence). V dropped 5 bases and J dropped 8 bases, with 15 bases sitting between them. CDR3 sequence (DNA): TGTGCCAGCAGCCCCTTAGCCAGCCAAGAAGCTTTCTTT. Encoded protein: CASSPLASQEAFF.

This chain links TRBV12-5 with TRBJ2-7; D may be TRBD1 (6 bases). Germline CDR1 LGHNT, CDR2 FRNRAP. Trimming left V 7 bases short and J 1 base short, with 11 bases between. The CDR3 sequence is 13 residues long. The DNA for the CDR3 is TGTGCTAGTGTCCCGGGACAATCCTACGAGCAGTACTTC. Its protein product is CASVPGQSYEQYF.

The chain recombines TRBV7-2 with TRBJ2-1; 7 positions match TRBD2. The trim removed 5 bases at V and 3 bases at J, leaving 10 bases unmatched. The CDR3 has 16 residues. The germline V gene encodes CDR1 SGHTA and CDR2 FQGNSA. CDR3 nucleotide sequence: TGTGCCAGCAGCAGCGTTTCGACGGGAGGCTACAATGAGCAGTTCTTC. It specifies CASSSVSTGGYNEQFF.

This chain connects TRBV6-5 to TRBJ2-7; a weak D match, TRBD1 (5 bases). The ends were cut back, 6 bases at V and 1 base at J, with 10 bases in the middle. CDR1 MNHEY and CDR2 SVGAGI come from the germline V gene. This CDR3 contains 13 residues. The CDR3 coding sequence is TGTGCCAGCAGCCAAGACAGTTCCTACGAGCAGTACTTC. As protein: CASSQDSSYEQYF.

This chain uses TRBV6-5 with TRBJ1-1, with no clear D. The V and J ends lost 4 bases and 2 bases respectively, with 8 bases between them. The V gene's germline CDR1 is MNHEY and CDR2 SVGAGI. The length of the CDR3 is 13 residues. This CDR3 reads CASSLLINTEAFF. In DNA form, the CDR3 reads TGTGCCAGCAGTTTACTTATCAACACTGAAGCTTTCTTT.

V and J are TRBV24-1 and TRBJ1-2, with D unclear. The CDR3 is 16 residues long. Germline-derived CDR1 and CDR2 are KGHDR and SFDVKD. V shed 4 bases and J shed 0 bases, with 14 bases lying between them. CDR3: CATSDPARGSNYGYTF. CDR3 DNA sequence: TGTGCCACCAGTGACCCCGCGCGAGGGTCTAACTATGGCTACACCTTC.

This chain uses TRBV4-1 with TRBJ1-1; TRBD1 might be the D (5 bases). The V gene's germline CDR1 is MGHRA and CDR2 YSYEKL. CDR3 length equals 19 residues. Trimming left V 2 bases short and J 0 bases short, with 22 bases between. In nucleotides, the CDR3 is TGCGCCAGCAGCCAATCCCCGGGGGGTTTCGGCCTAATGAACACTGAAGCTTTCTTT. It translates to CASSQSPGGFGLMNTEAFF.

The chain recombines TRBV5-4 with TRBJ1-1, with 7 nucleotides matching TRBD1. Germline assignment: CDR1 SGHNT and CDR2 YYREEE (reference sequence). The length of the CDR3 is 14 residues. Trimming took 0 bases from V and 4 from J; bases not matched to a gene: 3. CDR3 DNA sequence: TGTGCCAGCAGCTTGGGGGCAGGGGGCACTGAAGCTTTCTTT. Its protein product is CASSLGAGGTEAFF.

This chain links TRBV6-1 with TRBJ1-2, with D tentatively TRBD1 (5 bases). The germline gives CDR1 MNHNS, CDR2 SASEGT. Trimming took 2 bases from V and 3 from J, leaving 19 bases between them. This CDR3 comprises 17 residues. The CDR3 DNA reads TGTGCCAGCAGTGAATCGGGGGGGGTTACGGGAGACTATGGCTACACCTTC. It yields the protein CASSESGGVTGDYGYTF.

The chain joins TRBV3-1 (or the pseudogene TRBV3-2) to TRBJ1-6; 8 bases are a match to TRBD1. Germline V gene data show CDR1 as LGHDT and CDR2 as YNNKEL (reference sequence). Unmatched junction bases numbered 3, after V lost 2 bases and J lost 6 bases. The length of the CDR3 is 15 residues. DNA for the CDR3: TGTGCCAGCAGCCAAAGCACAGGGGGTAATTCACCCCTCCACTTT. It codes for CASSQSTGGNSPLHF.

The table lists this clone with a count of one. CDR3 protein: CASSLTSTSSYEQYF. For the CDR3, the DNA is TGCGCCAGCAGCTTAACTTCGACTAGCTCCTACGAGCAGTACTTC. The chain couples TRBV5-1 to TRBJ2-7, with D perhaps TRBD2 (6 bases). Germline CDR1 is SGHRS and CDR2 is YFSETQ. Trimming stripped 2 bases from V and 0 bases from J, with 12 bases between. The CDR3 sequence is 15 residues long.

The V gene is TRBV11-3, the J gene TRBJ2-3; 8 bases fit TRBD1. Germline CDR1 and CDR2: SGHNT and YENEEA. The CDR3 runs to 15 residues. V lost 4 bases and J lost 0; bases outside the gene matches: 3. The CDR3 loop reads CASSSGTGSTDTQYF. Written as DNA, the CDR3 is TGTGCCAGCAGCTCCGGGACAGGTAGCACAGATACGCAGTATTTT.

This sequence joins TRBV5-6 and TRBJ1-2; the match to TRBD1 covers 8 bases. This CDR3 has 16 amino acids. The J segment lost 8 bases and the V segment lost 1 base, leaving 13 bases of the junction unmatched. Germline V gene lookup returns CDR1 SGHDT and CDR2 YYEEEE. The CDR3 loop is CASSLYTTGELSGYTF. CDR3 in DNA: TGTGCCAGCAGCTTGTATACGACAGGGGAATTGTCAGGCTACACCTTC.

The chain joins TRBV7-9 to TRBJ2-1; TRBD2 aligns across 13 bases. With V trimmed by 3 bases and J by 4 bases, 6 bases remained unmatched. Germline CDR1 is SEHNR and CDR2 is FQNEAQ (reference sequence). The CDR3 totals 17 residues. This chain's CDR3 is CASSFGGTSGTYNEQFF. The CDR3 DNA is TGTGCCAGCAGCTTTGGGGGGACTAGCGGGACATACAATGAGCAGTTCTTC.

CDR3 bases: TGTGCCACCAGACGATGGACAGGGGGCGTCGATGGCTACACCTTC. Its translation: CATRRWTGGVDGYTF. This rearrangement joins TRBV15 to TRBJ1-2, with 11 bases matching TRBD1. This CDR3 is 15 amino acids long. J lost 6 bases, V lost 6 bases, and 9 bases had no gene match. CDR1 is LNHNV, CDR2 YYDKDF, per germline (reference sequence).

The chain is built from TRBV5-1 and TRBJ2-7, with D possibly being TRBD1 (6 bases). CDR3 length: 13 amino acids. CDR1 and CDR2 from the germline V gene are SGHRS and YFSETQ. Trimming left V 7 bases short and J 5 bases short, with 16 bases between. In DNA, the CDR3 is TGCGCCAGCTCCCATTCAGGGGCCCACGAGCAGTACTTC. This encodes CASSHSGAHEQYF. Looking up the rest from reference TRBV5-1 and TRBJ2-7 gives the full variable domain: KAGVTQTPRYLIKTRGQQVTLSCSPISGHRSVSWYQQTPGQGLQFLFEYFSETQRNKGNFPGRFSGRQFSNSRSEMNVSTLELGDSALYLCASSHSGAHEQYFGPGTRLTVT.

The chain joins TRBV19 to TRBJ2-3; a weak D match, TRBD1 (5 bases). Trimming stripped 2 bases from V and 0 bases from J, with 12 bases between. The CDR3 runs 16 residues. The germline V gene encodes CDR1 LNHDA and CDR2 SQIVND (reference sequence). The CDR3 is CASSIRKDTSTDTQYF. Here the CDR3 DNA reads TGTGCCAGTAGTATACGTAAGGACACCAGCACAGATACGCAGTATTTT.

The V call is TRBV7-2, the J call TRBJ2-5, with 11 bases lining up with TRBD2. Germline loops: CDR1 SGHTA, CDR2 FQGNSA. V was pared by 2 bases and J by 4 bases, with 6 bases of the junction left unmatched. This CDR3 contains 16 residues. The CDR3 DNA follows: TGTGCCAGCAGCTTAAATAGCGGGAGGGCCTCAGAGACCCAGTACTTC. Translating it yields CASSLNSGRASETQYF.

The chain links TRBV27 to TRBJ2-7, with D possibly TRBD1 on 6 matching bases. CDR1 MNHEY and CDR2 SMNVEV come from the germline V gene (reference sequence). Trimming took off 6 bases at V and 3 bases at J, with 15 bases between the two ends. The CDR3 covers 14 residues. This CDR3 reads CASSPSGQGYEQYF. CDR3 coding DNA: TGTGCCAGCAGCCCGTCGGGACAAGGCTACGAGCAGTACTTC.

The chain carries TRBV18 and TRBJ2-7; 8 nucleotides line up with TRBD1. CDR1 and CDR2 from the germline V gene are KGHSH and LQKENI. The length of the CDR3 is 15 residues. Losses at the gene ends were 5 bases for V and 6 bases for J; bases not matched to a gene: 12. CDR3 sequence: CASSKRQGLVGEQYF. CDR3 coding DNA: TGTGCCAGCTCAAAGAGACAGGGGCTCGTCGGCGAGCAGTACTTC.